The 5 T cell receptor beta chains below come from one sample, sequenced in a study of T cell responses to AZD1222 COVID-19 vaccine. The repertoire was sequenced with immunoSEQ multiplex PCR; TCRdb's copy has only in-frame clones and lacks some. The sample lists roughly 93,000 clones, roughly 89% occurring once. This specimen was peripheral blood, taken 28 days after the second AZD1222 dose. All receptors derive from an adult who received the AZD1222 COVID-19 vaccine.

The CDR3 spells CASRRDSFRNEQFF. The CDR3 DNA reads TGTGCCAGCAGACGGGACAGTTTTCGCAATGAGCAGTTCTTC. The chain uses TRBV7-8 and TRBJ2-1, with 7 positions matching TRBD1. CDR1 and CDR2 (germline): SGHVS, FQNEAQ. V was clipped by 6 bases and J by 6 bases; unmatched bases: 8. The CDR3 spans 14 residues.

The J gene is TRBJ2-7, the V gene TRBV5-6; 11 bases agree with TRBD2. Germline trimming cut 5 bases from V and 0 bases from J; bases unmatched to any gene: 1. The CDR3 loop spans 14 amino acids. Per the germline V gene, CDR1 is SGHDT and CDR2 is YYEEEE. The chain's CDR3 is CASRTSGVSYEQYV. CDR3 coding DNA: TGTGCCAGCAGGACTAGCGGGGTCTCCTACGAGCAGTACGTC.

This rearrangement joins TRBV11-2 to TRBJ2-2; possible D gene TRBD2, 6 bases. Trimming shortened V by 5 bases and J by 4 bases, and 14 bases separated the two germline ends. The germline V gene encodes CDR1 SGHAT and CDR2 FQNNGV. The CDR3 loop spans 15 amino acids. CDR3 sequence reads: CASSQTRVSTGELFF. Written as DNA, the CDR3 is TGTGCCAGCAGCCAGACTAGAGTTAGCACCGGGGAGCTGTTTTTT.

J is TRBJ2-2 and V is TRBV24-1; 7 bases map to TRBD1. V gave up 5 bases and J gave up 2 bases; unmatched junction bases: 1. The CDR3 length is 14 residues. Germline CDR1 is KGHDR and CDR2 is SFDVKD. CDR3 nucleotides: TGTGCCACCAGTGGGGACAGTAACACCGGGGAGCTGTTTTTT. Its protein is CATSGDSNTGELFF.

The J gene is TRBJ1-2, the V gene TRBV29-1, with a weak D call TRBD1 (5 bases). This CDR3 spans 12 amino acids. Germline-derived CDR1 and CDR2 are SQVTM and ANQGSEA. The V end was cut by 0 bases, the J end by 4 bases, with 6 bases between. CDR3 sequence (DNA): TGCAGCGTTGAAGAGGGGACCTATGGCTACACCTTC. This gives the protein CSVEEGTYGYTF.